Shown below are 20 T cell receptor beta chains from a single sample sequenced in a study of cytomegalovirus exposure and HLA in healthy donors. Researchers ran the PCR with 60 Vbeta and 13 Jbeta primers. Repertoires were generated with immunoSEQ multiplex PCR, while TCRdb's copy carries only in-frame clones and drops some. Altogether roughly 130,000 clones are present, roughly 78% being singletons, with the ten largest covering under 3%. Specimen: PBMCs. All receptors come from a man aged 30 to 39 in good health and CMV-seronegative.

The chain recombines TRBV21-1 with TRBJ1-2; the D call of TRBD1 is as the table states it, not checked on the DNA. TRBV21-1 is a documented pseudogene. The CDR3 is made up of 15 amino acids. In DNA form, the CDR3 reads TGTGCCAGCAGCAACTCCATAGGCAGGGGCTATGGCTACACCTTC. Amino acid sequence: CASSNSIGRGYGYTF.

The V call is TRBV28, the J call TRBJ1-1, with D unclear. CDR3 length equals 13 residues. V shed 7 bases and J shed 1 base, with 10 bases lying between them. Germline CDR1 is MDHEN and CDR2 is SYDVKM. The CDR3 bases are TGTGCCAGCACCAGCGGGCAGAACACTGAAGCTTTCTTT. Encoded protein: CASTSGQNTEAFF.

The rearrangement joins TRBV5-1 to TRBJ2-1, with D perhaps TRBD2 (6 bases). The CDR3 covers 14 residues. V lost 6 bases and J 8 bases, leaving 18 bases between the germline ends. The germline CDR1 and CDR2 sequences are SGHRS and YFSETQ. CDR3 coding DNA: TGCGCCAGCACCCCATCGGGAGCCGCTTATGAGCAGTTCTTC. This codes for CASTPSGAAYEQFF.

The J gene is TRBJ2-3, the V gene TRBV11-1, with D tentatively TRBD1 (6 bases). V lost 5 bases and J lost 1, with 10 bases in between. Germline CDR1 reads SGHAT; CDR2 reads FQDESV (reference sequence). The CDR3 contains 14 residues. The CDR3 nucleotides are TGTGCCAGCAGCCTGAGACAGGGCACAGATACGCAGTATTTT. Amino acid sequence: CASSLRQGTDTQYF.

The rearrangement links TRBV7-3 to TRBJ2-2, with a weak D call TRBD2 (5 bases). CDR1 is SGHTA, CDR2 FQGTGA, per germline. Trimming removed 4 bases at V and 0 bases at J, with 18 bases between. The CDR3 covers 18 residues. CDR3 sequence (DNA): TGTGCCAGCAGCTCCACGGACTTCTACAGCGCGAACACCGGGGAGCTGTTTTTT. Translated: CASSSTDFYSANTGELFF.

The rearrangement links TRBV5-4 to TRBJ2-6, with 9 positions matching TRBD1. Per the germline V gene, CDR1 is SGHNT and CDR2 is YYREEE (reference sequence). The CDR3 is 18 residues long. Germline trimming cut 0 bases from V and 0 bases from J; bases unmatched to any gene: 4. For the CDR3, the DNA is TGTGCCAGCAGCTTGGGAGGGACAGGGTCCTCTGGGGCCAACGTCCTGACTTTC. It translates to CASSLGGTGSSGANVLTF.

Of note for this clone: Germline and junction disagree at one end, which may indicate a read error. The V call is TRBV30, the J call TRBJ1-2; D gene uncertain. Germline V gene sequence: CDR1 GTSNPN, CDR2 SVGIG (reference sequence). The length of the CDR3 is 13 residues. CDR3 coding DNA: TGTGCCTGGAGTATGGATCTTAACTATGGCTACCCCTTC. Its protein is CAWSMDLNYGYPF.

Concerning this clone itself: One end of the junction does not line up with germline, which may come from a read error. The chain links TRBV30 to TRBJ1-1, with D perhaps matching TRBD1 (5 bases). The length of the CDR3 is 13 residues. Per the germline V gene, CDR1 is GTSNPN and CDR2 is SVGIG (reference sequence). The CDR3 DNA reads as TGTGCCTGGATGGGGCTGACGAACCCTGAAGCTTTCTTT. Amino acid sequence: CAWMGLTNPEAFF.

This clone was recorded a few times. V is TRBV5-8 and J is TRBJ2-2; D possibly corresponds to TRBD1 (5 bases). Germline V gives CDR1 SGHTS, CDR2 YDEGEE. V lost 6 bases and J lost 11, with 26 bases in between. CDR3 length: 16 amino acids. CDR3 DNA sequence: TGTGCCAGCAAAAAGGGGCGTTTCGGCCCTCGGGTTGAGCTGTTTTTT. It encodes CASKKGRFGPRVELFF. The full variable domain, with the rest looked up from reference TRBV5-8 and TRBJ2-2, is EAGVTQSPTHLIKTRGQQATLRCSPISGHTSVYWYQQALGLGLQFLLWYDEGEERNRGNFPPRFSGRQFPNYSSELNVNALELEDSALYLCASKKGRFGPRVELFFGEGSRLTVL.

The gene calls are TRBV5-1 and TRBJ2-1, with 11 bases fitting TRBD2. The CDR3 length is 16 residues. Germline-derived CDR1 and CDR2 are SGHRS and YFSETQ. V was pared by 1 base and J by 5 bases, with 5 bases of the junction left unmatched. The CDR3 sequence is CASSLSLAGGNNEQFF. CDR3 in DNA: TGCGCCAGCAGCTTGAGCCTAGCGGGAGGAAACAATGAGCAGTTCTTC.

This clone appeared a few times. This rearrangement joins TRBV6-1 to TRBJ1-1; unclear D gene. Between the trimmed V and J ends, which lost 1 base and 1 base, there was a span of 7 bases. The germline V gene has CDR1 MNHNS and CDR2 SASEGT. This CDR3 is built from 14 residues. CDR3 in amino acids: CASSEDGRNTEAFF. DNA of the CDR3: TGTGCCAGCAGTGAAGATGGCAGGAACACTGAAGCTTTCTTT.

J is TRBJ2-2 and V is TRBV6-5; 8 positions match TRBD1. Germline CDR1 and CDR2: MNHEY and SVGAGI. Germline trimming cut 6 bases from V and 1 base from J; bases unmatched to any gene: 4. The CDR3 totals 15 residues. This CDR3 is CASSPGQGNTGELFF. In DNA, the CDR3 is TGTGCCAGCAGCCCCGGACAGGGGAACACCGGGGAGCTGTTTTTT.

The genes are TRBV28 and TRBJ1-1, with 10 bases identical to TRBD1. J lost 10 bases, V lost 6 bases, and 8 bases had no gene match. The CDR3 is 13 residues long. Germline loops: CDR1 MDHEN, CDR2 SYDVKM. CDR3 residues: CASSPTGGWGAFF. The CDR3 DNA reads as TGTGCCAGCAGCCCGACAGGGGGCTGGGGAGCTTTCTTT.

J is TRBJ2-7 and V is TRBV18; 7 bases agree with TRBD1. Germline V gene sequence: CDR1 KGHSH, CDR2 LQKENI. J lost 3 bases, V lost 3 bases, and 17 bases had no gene match. The CDR3 extends over 18 amino acids. CDR3 loop: CASSPPGTAPSLGYEQYF. The CDR3 DNA follows: TGTGCCAGCTCACCCCCCGGGACAGCCCCCTCGTTAGGCTACGAGCAGTACTTC.

This chain connects TRBV29-1 to TRBJ2-1, with D perhaps matching TRBD2 (5 bases). The CDR3 sequence is 13 residues long. Per the germline V gene, CDR1 is SQVTM and CDR2 is ANQGSEA. V lost 6 bases and J lost 4, with 13 bases in between. The CDR3 is CSVPYPGYNEQFF. The CDR3 DNA follows: TGCAGCGTCCCCTACCCGGGATACAATGAGCAGTTCTTC.

This clone was picked up one time. The chain combines TRBV27 with TRBJ2-5; perhaps TRBD1 as D (5 bases). This CDR3 region has 13 residues. Germline lookup yields CDR1 MNHEY and CDR2 SMNVEV (reference sequence). V dropped 5 bases and J dropped 6 bases, with 13 bases sitting between them. Written as DNA, the CDR3 is TGTGCCAGCAGTCCCGGACATTTCCAGACCCAGTACTTC. Its translation is CASSPGHFQTQYF.

The chain has TRBV6-5 and TRBJ2-5, with D tentatively TRBD2 (5 bases). The DNA end lines up better with TRBJ2-7; the J call may be wrong. The CDR3 contains 16 residues. Germline CDR1 MNHEY, CDR2 SVGAGI. Here the CDR3 DNA reads TGTGCCAGCAGTTATAAGTTGGCTAGCTTCGCCTACGAGCAGTACTTC. As protein: CASSYKLASFAYEQYF.

This clone was observed a single time. The rearrangement uses TRBV28 and TRBJ1-1, with D perhaps matching TRBD1 (5 bases). The ends were cut back, 7 bases at V and 4 bases at J, with 13 bases in the middle. CDR3 length: 13 residues. Germline-derived CDR1 and CDR2 are MDHEN and SYDVKM. The CDR3 loop is CASTLTGGTEAFF. DNA of the CDR3: TGTGCCAGCACCCTGACCGGGGGCACTGAAGCTTTCTTT.

V is TRBV27 and J is TRBJ2-3; 14 bases map to TRBD2. The V and J ends lost 4 bases and 4 bases, in that order; junction bases with no gene match: 10. The CDR3 length is 18 residues. Germline V gene lookup returns CDR1 MNHEY and CDR2 SMNVEV (reference sequence). CDR3 residues: CASSSTSGRAVAADTQYF. The CDR3, as DNA: TGTGCCAGCAGTTCGACTAGCGGGAGGGCCGTTGCGGCAGATACGCAGTATTTT.

The J gene is TRBJ2-1, the V gene TRBV7-2, with D perhaps matching TRBD2 (6 bases). The CDR3 spans 18 residues. The germline gives CDR1 SGHTA, CDR2 FQGNSA. Trimming took off 3 bases at V and 4 bases at J, with 22 bases between the two ends. CDR3: CASSLASTREWFYNEQFF. CDR3 DNA: TGTGCCAGCAGCTTGGCCTCCACCCGGGAGTGGTTTTACAATGAGCAGTTCTTC.